This TCR beta chain emerged from a study of metastatic and nonmetastatic thyroid tumors. Turning to the study itself: Comparative analysis of repertoires was undertaken across blood and tumor or nodule tissue obtained from malignant and benign thyroid patients.

Study results and limitations: Relative to benign nodules, malignant thyroid tumors were reportedly characterized by significantly elevated TCR beta diversity in blood and tumor.

This CDR3 has 13 residues. CDR1 LNHDA and CDR2 SQIVND come from the germline V gene (reference sequence). Authors' analysis steps: Between-group CDR3 differences, defined by clinicopathological status, yielded a distant-metastasis classifier for papillary thyroid cancer. MiXCR was used by TCRdb to re-call the PCR reads. These V and J calls are TCRdb output, not the study's own analysis. The sample holds around 30,000 clones; 20% to 25% are singletons and the top ten take around 3%. This clone was detected many times. Antigen unknown. A junction boundary mismatches the germline segment, possibly from a read error. Thyroid surgery was preceded by no treatment in any patient.

Sequencing was carried out using tumor tissue. This TCR came from a male donor with papillary thyroid cancer or a benign thyroid nodule (not recorded which). Some clones in this sample may be carry-over from other donors' samples. V gene TRBV19 combines with J gene TRBJ1-5; the D is unclear. CDR3 protein: CASSDRSNQPRHF. The CDR3 DNA follows: TGTGCCAGTAGTGACCGTAGCAATCAGCCCCGGCATTTT.